The sequence of this TCR beta chain was determined in a study of blood T cells in healthy people across ages. The study, taken as a whole, reports: Significant beta diversity loss was already apparent by age 40, declining roughly linearly. In long-lived donors, naive CD4+ cell counts and diversity exceeded those of aged donors.

Trimming removed 6 bases at V and 4 bases at J, with 12 bases between. The germline V gene encodes CDR1 MNHEY and CDR2 SVGEGT. The CDR3 is 13 amino acids. A sample-barcoded 5' primer and a J-beta primer mix were used in a second PCR of about 6 to 11 cycles. Via MiXCR, TCRdb re-called the 5' RACE reads, giving one row per CDR3 protein. In the table there are 1.5 million to 2 million distinct CDR3 sequences, about two fifths of which are singletons. This clonotype appeared many times. Its cognate antigen is unknown. The sample consisted of blood. This chain uses TRBV6-2 or TRBV6-3 with TRBJ1-2, with D tentatively TRBD1 (6 bases). This sequence was found in a human donor in good health. In nucleotides, the CDR3 is TGTGCCAGCAGCTTACAGGGTCTCTATGGCTACACCTTC. Translated, it gives CASSLQGLYGYTF.